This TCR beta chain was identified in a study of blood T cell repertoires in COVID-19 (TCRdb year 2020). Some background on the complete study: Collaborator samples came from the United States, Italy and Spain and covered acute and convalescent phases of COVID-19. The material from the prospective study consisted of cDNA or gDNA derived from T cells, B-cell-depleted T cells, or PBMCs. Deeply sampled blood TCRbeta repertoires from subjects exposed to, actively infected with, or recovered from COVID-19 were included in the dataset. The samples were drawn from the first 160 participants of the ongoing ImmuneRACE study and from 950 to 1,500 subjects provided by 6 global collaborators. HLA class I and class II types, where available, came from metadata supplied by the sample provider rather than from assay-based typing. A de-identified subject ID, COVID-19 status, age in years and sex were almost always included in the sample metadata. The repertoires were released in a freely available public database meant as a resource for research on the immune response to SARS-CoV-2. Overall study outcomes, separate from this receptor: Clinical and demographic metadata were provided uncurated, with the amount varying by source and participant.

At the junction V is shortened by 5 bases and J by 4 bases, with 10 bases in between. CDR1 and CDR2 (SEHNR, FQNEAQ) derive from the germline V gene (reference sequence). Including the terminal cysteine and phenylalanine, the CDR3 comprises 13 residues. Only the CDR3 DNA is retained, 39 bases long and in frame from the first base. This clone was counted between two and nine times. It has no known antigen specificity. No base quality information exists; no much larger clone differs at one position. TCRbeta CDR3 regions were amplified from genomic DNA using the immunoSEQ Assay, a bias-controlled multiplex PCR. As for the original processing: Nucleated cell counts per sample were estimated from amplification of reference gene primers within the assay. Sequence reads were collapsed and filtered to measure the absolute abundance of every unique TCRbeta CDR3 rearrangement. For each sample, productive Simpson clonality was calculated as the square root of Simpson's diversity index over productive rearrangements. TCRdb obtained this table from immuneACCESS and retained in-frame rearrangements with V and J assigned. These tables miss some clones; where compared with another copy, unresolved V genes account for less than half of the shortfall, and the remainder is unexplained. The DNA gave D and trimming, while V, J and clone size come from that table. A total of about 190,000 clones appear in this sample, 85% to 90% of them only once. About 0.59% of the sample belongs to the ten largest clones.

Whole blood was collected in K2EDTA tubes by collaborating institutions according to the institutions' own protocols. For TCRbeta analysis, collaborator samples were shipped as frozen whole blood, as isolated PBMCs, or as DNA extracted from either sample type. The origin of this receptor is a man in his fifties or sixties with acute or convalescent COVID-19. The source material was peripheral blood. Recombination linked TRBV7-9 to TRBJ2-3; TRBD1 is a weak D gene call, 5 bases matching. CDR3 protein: CASSPRGPDTQYF. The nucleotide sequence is TGTGCCAGCAGCCCTAGGGGCCCAGATACGCAGTATTTT.